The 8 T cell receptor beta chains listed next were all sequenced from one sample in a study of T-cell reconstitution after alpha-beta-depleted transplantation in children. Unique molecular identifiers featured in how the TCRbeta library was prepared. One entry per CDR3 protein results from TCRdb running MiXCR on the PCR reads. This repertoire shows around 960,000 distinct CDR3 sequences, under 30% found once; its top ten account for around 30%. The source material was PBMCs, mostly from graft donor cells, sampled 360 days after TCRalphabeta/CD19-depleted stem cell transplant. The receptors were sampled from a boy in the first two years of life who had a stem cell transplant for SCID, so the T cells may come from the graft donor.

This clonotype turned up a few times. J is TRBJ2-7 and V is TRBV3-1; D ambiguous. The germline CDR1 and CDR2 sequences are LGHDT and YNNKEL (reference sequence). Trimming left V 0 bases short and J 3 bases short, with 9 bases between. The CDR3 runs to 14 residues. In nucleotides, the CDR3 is TGTGCCAGCAGCCAAGAGGGCTTACTCTACGAGCAGTACTTC. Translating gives CASSQEGLLYEQYF.

The CDR3 DNA follows: TGTGCCAGCAGTTACTCTTGGAATGAGCAGTTCTTC. Translation gives CASSYSWNEQFF. The V and J genes are TRBV6-5 and TRBJ2-1; no clear D gene. The CDR3 is made up of 12 amino acids. V lost 0 bases, J lost 7 bases, and 4 bases lay in between. Germline V gene sequence: CDR1 MNHEY, CDR2 SVGAGI.

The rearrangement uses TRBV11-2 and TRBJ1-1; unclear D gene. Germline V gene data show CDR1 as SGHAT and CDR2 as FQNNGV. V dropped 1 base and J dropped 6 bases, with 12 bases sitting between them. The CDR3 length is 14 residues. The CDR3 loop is CASSLVGLGAEAFF. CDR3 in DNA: TGTGCCAGCAGCTTAGTAGGCCTCGGGGCTGAAGCTTTCTTT. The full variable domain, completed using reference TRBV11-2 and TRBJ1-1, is EAGVAQSPRYKIIEKRQSVAFWCNPISGHATLYWYQQILGQGPKLLIQFQNNGVVDDSQLPKDRFSAERLKGVDSTLKIQPAKLEDSAVYLCASSLVGLGAEAFFGQGTRLTVV.

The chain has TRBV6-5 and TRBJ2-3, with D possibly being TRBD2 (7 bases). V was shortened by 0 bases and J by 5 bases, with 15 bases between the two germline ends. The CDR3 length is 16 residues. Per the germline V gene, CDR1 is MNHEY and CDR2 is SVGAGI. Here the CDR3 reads CASSYSRVGGQDTQYF. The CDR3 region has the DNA TGTGCCAGCAGTTACTCGCGGGTGGGGGGGCAAGATACGCAGTATTTT.

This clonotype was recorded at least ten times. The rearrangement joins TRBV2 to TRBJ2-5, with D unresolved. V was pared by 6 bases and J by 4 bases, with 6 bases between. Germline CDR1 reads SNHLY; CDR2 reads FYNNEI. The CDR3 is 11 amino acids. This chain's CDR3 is CASSARETQYF. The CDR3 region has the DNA TGTGCCAGCAGCGCCCGAGAGACCCAGTACTTC. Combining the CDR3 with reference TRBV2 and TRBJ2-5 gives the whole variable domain EPEVTQTPSHQVTQMGQEVILRCVPISNHLYFYWYRQILGQKVEFLVSFYNNEISEKSEIFDDQFSVERPDGSNFTLKIRSTKLEDSAMYFCASSARETQYFGPGTRLLVL.

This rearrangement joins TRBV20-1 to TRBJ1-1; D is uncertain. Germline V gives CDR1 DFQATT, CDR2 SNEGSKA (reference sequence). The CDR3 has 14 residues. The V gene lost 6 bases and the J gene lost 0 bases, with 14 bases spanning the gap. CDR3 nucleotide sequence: TGCAGTGCCCTCCCGGGAGCCATGAACACTGAAGCTTTCTTT. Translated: CSALPGAMNTEAFF.

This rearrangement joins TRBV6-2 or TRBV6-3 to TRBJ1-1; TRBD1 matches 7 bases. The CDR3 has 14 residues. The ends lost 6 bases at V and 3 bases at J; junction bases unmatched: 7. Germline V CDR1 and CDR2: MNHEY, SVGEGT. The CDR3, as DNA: TGTGCCAGCAGCCCAGGGGGAAGTCACACTGAAGCTTTCTTT. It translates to CASSPGGSHTEAFF.

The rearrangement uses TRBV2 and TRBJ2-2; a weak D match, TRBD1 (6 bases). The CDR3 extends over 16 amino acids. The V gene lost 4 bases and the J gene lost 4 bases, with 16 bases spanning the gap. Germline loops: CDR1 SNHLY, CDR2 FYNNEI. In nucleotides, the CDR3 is TGTGCCAGCAGTGGCCCACAGGGTGTATCCACCGGGGAGCTGTTTTTT. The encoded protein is CASSGPQGVSTGELFF.